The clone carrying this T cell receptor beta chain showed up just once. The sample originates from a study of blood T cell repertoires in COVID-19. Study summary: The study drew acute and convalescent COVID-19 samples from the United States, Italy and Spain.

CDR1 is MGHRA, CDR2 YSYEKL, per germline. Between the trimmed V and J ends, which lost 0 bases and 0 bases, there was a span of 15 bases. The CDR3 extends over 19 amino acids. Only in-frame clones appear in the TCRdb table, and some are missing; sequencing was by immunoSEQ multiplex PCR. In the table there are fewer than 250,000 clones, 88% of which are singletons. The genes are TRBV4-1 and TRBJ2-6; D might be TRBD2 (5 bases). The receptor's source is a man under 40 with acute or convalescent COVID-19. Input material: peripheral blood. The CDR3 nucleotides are TGCGCCAGCAGCCAAGAAGAGAGGGCCCCTCTCTCTGGGGCCAACGTCCTGACTTTC. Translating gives CASSQEERAPLSGANVLTF.